Below, one T cell receptor (beta chain) is given with its context. The germline gives CDR1 LNHNV, CDR2 YYDKDF (reference sequence). V lost 1 base and J lost 0; bases outside the gene matches: 13. The CDR3 has 21 amino acids. These data are taken from a study of CD8+ T cells in alopecia areata. Study information: Treatment of the treated patients consisted of oral tofacitinib, 5 to 10 mg twice daily.

Once RNA had been extracted, it was reverse transcribed into cDNA to act as the sequencing template. Generated by immunoSEQ multiplex PCR, the TCRdb table keeps only in-frame clones and is missing some. This repertoire shows almost 250,000 clones, roughly two thirds found once; its top ten account for 1% to 1.5%. This receptor was taken from a human donor with alopecia areata. The rearrangement uses TRBV15 and TRBJ2-6, with 9 bases fitting TRBD1. Sequences were derived from CD4+ T cells sorted from blood, sampled at week 0. CDR3 protein: CATSRGPGTGLLPSGANVLTF. The CDR3 coding sequence is TGTGCCACCAGCAGAGGACCCGGGACAGGGCTACTTCCCTCTGGGGCCAACGTCCTGACTTTC.